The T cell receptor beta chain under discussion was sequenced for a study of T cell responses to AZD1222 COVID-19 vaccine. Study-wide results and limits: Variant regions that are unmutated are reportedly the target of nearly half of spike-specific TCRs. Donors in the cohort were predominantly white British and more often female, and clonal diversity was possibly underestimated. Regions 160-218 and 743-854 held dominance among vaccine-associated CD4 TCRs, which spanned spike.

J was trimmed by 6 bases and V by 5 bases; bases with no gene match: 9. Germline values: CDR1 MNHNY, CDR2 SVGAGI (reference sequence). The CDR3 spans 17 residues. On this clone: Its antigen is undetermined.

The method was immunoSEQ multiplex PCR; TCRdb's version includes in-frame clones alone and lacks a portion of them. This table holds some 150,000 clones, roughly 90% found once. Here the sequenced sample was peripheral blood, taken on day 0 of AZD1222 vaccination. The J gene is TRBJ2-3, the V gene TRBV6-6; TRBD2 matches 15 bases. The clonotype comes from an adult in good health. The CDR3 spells CASSPGLAGGPVDTQYF. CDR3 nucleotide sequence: TGTGCCAGCAGTCCAGGACTAGCGGGAGGGCCTGTGGATACGCAGTATTTT.